The 4 T cell receptor beta chains presented below share a single source sample, sequenced in a study of Graves' ophthalmopathy and Graves' hyperthyroidism. CDR3 regions of TCR beta were amplified from RNA transcripts. HTBI primers served in a first-round RT-PCR, which a second-round multiplex PCR followed. TCRdb re-derived calls from the multiplex PCR reads in MiXCR, one entry per CDR3 protein. The table shows over a million distinct CDR3 sequences, with 35% to 40% occurring only once. The sequenced sample was peripheral blood or thyroid tissue (not recorded which). These receptors were collected from an adult man with Graves' hyperthyroidism.

The V and J genes are TRBV10-3 and TRBJ2-2; D is unclear. V was clipped by 10 bases and J by 6 bases, with 6 bases between them. The V gene's germline CDR1 is ENHRY and CDR2 SYGVKD. This CDR3 has 10 amino acids. CDR3 bases: TGTGCCACGACCCCCGGGGAGCTGTTTTTT. It yields the protein CATTPGELFF.

In this sample, this clonotype turned up many times. The chain has TRBV10-2 and TRBJ1-2; 8 nucleotides line up with TRBD1. With 8 bases clipped from V and 4 bases from J, the junction kept 12 bases outside the gene matches. This CDR3 has 15 amino acids. Germline V CDR1 and CDR2: WSHSY, SAAADI. The CDR3 sequence is CASEGQAEGSYGYTF. The CDR3 DNA sequence: TGCGCCAGCGAGGGACAGGCTGAGGGGAGCTATGGCTACACCTTC.

As to this clonotype: The junction departs from germline at one end; a sequencing error may be responsible. The J gene is TRBJ2-7, the V gene TRBV7-9; 9 bases match TRBD1. The CDR3 has 15 amino acids. Germline V gives CDR1 SEHNR, CDR2 FQNEAQ (reference sequence). Here the CDR3 DNA reads TGCGCCAGCAGCCATTGGGACAGGGTTGCCTACGAGCAGTACTTC. This encodes CASSHWDRVAYEQYF.

This clonotype was seen many times. The genes are TRBV4-1 and TRBJ1-5; D perhaps matches TRBD1 (5 bases). Trimming removed 1 base from V and 1 base from J, with 14 bases in between. The germline V gene has CDR1 MGHRA and CDR2 YSYEKL. The CDR3 extends over 17 amino acids. The DNA for the CDR3 is TGCGCCAGCAGCCAAGGTGGAAGCAGGGAAAGCAATCAGCCCCAGCATTTT. This sequence encodes CASSQGGSRESNQPQHF.